The clone carrying this T cell receptor (beta chain) was observed at least ten times. Its antigen is not identified. Researchers amplified the TCR beta CDR3 regions from RNA transcripts. In the first-round RT-PCR of the TCR CDR3, the HTBI primer set was used. MiXCR, applied by TCRdb to the multiplex PCR reads, yields one record per CDR3 protein. The sample has nearly 250,000 distinct CDR3 sequences; about 15% are singletons. The data originate from a study of T cells in Graves' hyperthyroidism and ophthalmopathy. Notes on the study in general: Within blood appeared most thyroid clonotypes that had expanded above 0.001.

A NOSPECS grade of at least 4, a Clinical Activity Score of at least 3 and duration under 3 months were recorded in ophthalmopathy patients. The receptor's source is a woman between 18 and 29 years old with Graves' ophthalmopathy. Sequencing was carried out using blood.

CDR3 sequence (DNA): TGTGCCAGCAGTCGGCCAGGGAGCAATCAGCCCCAGCATTTT. It is translated as CASSRPGSNQPQHF. The chain uses TRBV27 and TRBJ1-5; weak D call: TRBD1 (5 bases). Trimming took 5 bases from V and 1 from J, leaving 9 bases between them. The CDR3 totals 14 residues. The germline gives CDR1 MNHEY, CDR2 SMNVEV (reference sequence).